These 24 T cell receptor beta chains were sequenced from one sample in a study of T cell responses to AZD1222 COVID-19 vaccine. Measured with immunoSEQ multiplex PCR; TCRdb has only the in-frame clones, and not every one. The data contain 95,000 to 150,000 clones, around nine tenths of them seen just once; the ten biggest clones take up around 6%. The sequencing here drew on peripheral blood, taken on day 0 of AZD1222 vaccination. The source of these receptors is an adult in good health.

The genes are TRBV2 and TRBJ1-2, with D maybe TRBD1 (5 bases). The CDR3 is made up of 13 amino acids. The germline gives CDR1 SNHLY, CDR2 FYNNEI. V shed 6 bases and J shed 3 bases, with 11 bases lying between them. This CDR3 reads CASRAGPYYGYTF. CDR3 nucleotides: TGTGCCAGCAGGGCGGGACCTTACTATGGCTACACCTTC.

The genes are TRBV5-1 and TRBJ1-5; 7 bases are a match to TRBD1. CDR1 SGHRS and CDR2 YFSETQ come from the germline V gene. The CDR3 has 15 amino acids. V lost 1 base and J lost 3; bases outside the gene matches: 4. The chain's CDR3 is CASSLTGDINQPQHF. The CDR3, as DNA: TGCGCCAGCAGCTTGACAGGGGACATCAATCAGCCCCAGCATTTT.

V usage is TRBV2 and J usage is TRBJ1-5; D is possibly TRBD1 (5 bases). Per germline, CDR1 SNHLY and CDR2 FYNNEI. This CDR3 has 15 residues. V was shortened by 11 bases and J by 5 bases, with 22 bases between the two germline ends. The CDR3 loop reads CASRDASVWDQPQHF. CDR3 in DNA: TGTGCCTCCCGGGACGCAAGTGTATGGGATCAGCCCCAGCATTTT. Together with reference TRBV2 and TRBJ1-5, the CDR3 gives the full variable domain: EPEVTQTPSHQVTQMGQEVILRCVPISNHLYFYWYRQILGQKVEFLVSFYNNEISEKSEIFDDQFSVERPDGSNFTLKIRSTKLEDSAMYFCASRDASVWDQPQHFGDGTRLSIL.

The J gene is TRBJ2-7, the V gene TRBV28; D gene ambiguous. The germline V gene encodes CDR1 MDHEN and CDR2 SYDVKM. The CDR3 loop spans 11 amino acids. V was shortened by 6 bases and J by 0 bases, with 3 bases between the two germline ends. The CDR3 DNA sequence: TGTGCCAGCAGGAGCTCCTACGAGCAGTACTTC. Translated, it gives CASRSSYEQYF.

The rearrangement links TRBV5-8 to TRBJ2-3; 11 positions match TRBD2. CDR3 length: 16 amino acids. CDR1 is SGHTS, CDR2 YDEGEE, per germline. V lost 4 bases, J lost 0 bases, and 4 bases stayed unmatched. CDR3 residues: CASSRRLAGSTDTQYF. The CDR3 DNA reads TGTGCCAGCAGCCGAAGACTAGCGGGAAGCACAGATACGCAGTATTTT.

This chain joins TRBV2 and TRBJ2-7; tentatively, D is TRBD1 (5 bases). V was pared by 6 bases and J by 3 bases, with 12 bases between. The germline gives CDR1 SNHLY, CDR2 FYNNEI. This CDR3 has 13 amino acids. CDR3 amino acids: CASSFDSLYEQYF. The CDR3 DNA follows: TGTGCCAGCAGCTTCGACAGCCTCTACGAGCAGTACTTC.

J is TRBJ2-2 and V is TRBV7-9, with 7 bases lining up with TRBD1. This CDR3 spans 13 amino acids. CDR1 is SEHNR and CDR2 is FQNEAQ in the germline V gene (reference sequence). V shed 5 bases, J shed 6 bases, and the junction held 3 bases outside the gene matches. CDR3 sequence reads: CASSPTGPGELFF. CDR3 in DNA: TGTGCCAGCAGCCCGACAGGGCCCGGGGAGCTGTTTTTT.

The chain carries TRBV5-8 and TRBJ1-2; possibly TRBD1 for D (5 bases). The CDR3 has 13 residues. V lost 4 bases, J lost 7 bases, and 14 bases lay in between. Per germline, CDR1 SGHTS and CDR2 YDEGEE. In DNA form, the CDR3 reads TGTGCCAGCAGCCTCCAGGGAGTTCCTGGCTACACCTTC. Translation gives CASSLQGVPGYTF.

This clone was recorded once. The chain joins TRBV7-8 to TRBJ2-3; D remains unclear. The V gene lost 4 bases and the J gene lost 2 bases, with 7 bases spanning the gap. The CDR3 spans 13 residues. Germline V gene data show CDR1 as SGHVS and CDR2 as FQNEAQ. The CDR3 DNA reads TGTGCCAGCAGCTACGGTCCCACAGATACGCAGTATTTT. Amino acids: CASSYGPTDTQYF.

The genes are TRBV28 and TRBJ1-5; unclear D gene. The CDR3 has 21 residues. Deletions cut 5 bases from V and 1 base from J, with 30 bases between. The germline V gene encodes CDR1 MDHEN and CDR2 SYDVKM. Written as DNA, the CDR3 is TGTGCCAGCAGTGAAAGTCAACCCTTGTACCGGGGAAGTGGAAGCAATCAGCCCCAGCATTTT. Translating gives CASSESQPLYRGSGSNQPQHF. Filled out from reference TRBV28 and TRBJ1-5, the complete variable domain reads DVKVTQSSRYLVKRTGEKVFLECVQDMDHENMFWYRQDPGLGLRLIYFSYDVKMKEKGDIPEGYSVSREKKERFSLILESASTNQTSMYLCASSESQPLYRGSGSNQPQHFGDGTRLSIL.

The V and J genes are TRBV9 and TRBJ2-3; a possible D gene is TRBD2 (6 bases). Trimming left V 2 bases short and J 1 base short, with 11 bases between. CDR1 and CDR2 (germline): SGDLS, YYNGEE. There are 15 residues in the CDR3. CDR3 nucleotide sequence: TGTGCCAGCAGCGTCGCGGGGACTCGCACAGATACGCAGTATTTT. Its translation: CASSVAGTRTDTQYF.

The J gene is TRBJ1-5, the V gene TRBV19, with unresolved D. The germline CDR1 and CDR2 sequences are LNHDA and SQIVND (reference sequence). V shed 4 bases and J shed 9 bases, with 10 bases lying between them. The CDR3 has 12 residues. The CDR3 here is CASSTYLGPQHF. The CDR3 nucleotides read TGTGCCAGTAGTACCTATCTTGGGCCCCAGCATTTT.

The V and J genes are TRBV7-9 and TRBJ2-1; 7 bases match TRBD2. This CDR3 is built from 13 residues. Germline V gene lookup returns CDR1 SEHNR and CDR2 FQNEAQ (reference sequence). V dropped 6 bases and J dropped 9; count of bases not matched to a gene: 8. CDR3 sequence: CASSGLEVTEQFF. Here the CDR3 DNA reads TGTGCCAGCAGTGGACTAGAAGTCACTGAGCAGTTCTTC.

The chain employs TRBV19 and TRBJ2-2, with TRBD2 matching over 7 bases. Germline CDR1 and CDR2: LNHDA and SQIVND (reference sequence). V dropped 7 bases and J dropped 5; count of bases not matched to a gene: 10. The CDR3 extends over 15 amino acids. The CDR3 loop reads CASTQRQGGTGELFF. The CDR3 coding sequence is TGTGCCAGTACCCAGCGGCAGGGAGGGACCGGGGAGCTGTTTTTT.

In DNA form, the CDR3 reads TGCGCCAGCAGCATCACCGGAGCAGGGGGCATTGGAAACACCATATATTTT. Protein product: CASSITGAGGIGNTIYF. This sequence joins TRBV5-1 and TRBJ1-3; TRBD1 agrees at 8 bases. Germline-derived CDR1 and CDR2 are SGHRS and YFSETQ. The ends lost 4 bases at V and 3 bases at J; junction bases unmatched: 12. This CDR3 is built from 17 residues. Filled out from reference TRBV5-1 and TRBJ1-3, the complete variable domain reads KAGVTQTPRYLIKTRGQQVTLSCSPISGHRSVSWYQQTPGQGLQFLFEYFSETQRNKGNFPGRFSGRQFSNSRSEMNVSTLELGDSALYLCASSITGAGGIGNTIYFGEGSWLTVV.

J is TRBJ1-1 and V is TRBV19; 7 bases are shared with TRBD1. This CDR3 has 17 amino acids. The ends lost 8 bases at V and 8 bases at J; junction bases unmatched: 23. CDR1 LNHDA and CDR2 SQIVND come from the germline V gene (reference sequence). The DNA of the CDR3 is TGTGCCAGTTTAACTCGACAGGGAAGGGACCCTGGGACCGAAGCTTTCTTT. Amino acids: CASLTRQGRDPGTEAFF.

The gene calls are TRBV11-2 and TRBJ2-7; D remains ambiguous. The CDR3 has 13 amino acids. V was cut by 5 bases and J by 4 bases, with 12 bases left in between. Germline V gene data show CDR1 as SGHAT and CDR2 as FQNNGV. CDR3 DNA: TGTGCCAGCAGCCCCGAGCCCGTGTACGAGCAGTACTTC. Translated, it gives CASSPEPVYEQYF.

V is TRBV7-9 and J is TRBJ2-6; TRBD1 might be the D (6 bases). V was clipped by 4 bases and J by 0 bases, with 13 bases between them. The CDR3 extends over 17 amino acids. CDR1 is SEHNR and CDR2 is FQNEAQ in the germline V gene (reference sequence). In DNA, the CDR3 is TGTGCCAGCAGCTCCCGCGGACAGAGCTCTGGGGCCAACGTCCTGACTTTC. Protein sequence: CASSSRGQSSGANVLTF.

The CDR3 sequence is CASSQLTGVPNYGYTF. CDR3 sequence (DNA): TGCGCCAGCAGCCAACTTACAGGGGTCCCCAACTATGGCTACACCTTC. J is TRBJ1-2 and V is TRBV4-3, with TRBD1 matching over 7 bases. With 2 bases clipped from V and 2 bases from J, the junction kept 8 bases outside the gene matches. The CDR3 totals 16 residues. Germline CDR1 reads LGHNA; CDR2 reads YSLEER.

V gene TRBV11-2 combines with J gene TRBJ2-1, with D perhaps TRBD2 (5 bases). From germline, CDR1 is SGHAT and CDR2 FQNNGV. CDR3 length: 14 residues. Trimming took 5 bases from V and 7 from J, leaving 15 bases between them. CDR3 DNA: TGTGCCAGCAGCGTACTACTTGGGGAGAATGAGCAGTTCTTC. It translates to CASSVLLGENEQFF.

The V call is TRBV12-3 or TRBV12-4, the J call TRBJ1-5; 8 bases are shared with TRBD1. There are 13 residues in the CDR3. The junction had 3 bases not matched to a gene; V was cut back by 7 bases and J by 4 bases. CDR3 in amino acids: CASTGQGNQPQHF. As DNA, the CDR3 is TGTGCCAGCACAGGACAGGGTAATCAGCCCCAGCATTTT.

The CDR3 here is CASSRGLPGSPDGELFF. The CDR3 nucleotides are TGTGCCAGCTCACGGGGACTTCCGGGGTCCCCCGACGGGGAGCTGTTTTTT. This chain joins TRBV18 and TRBJ2-2, with a possible D match to TRBD2 (6 bases). This CDR3 contains 17 residues. The ends were cut back, 4 bases at V and 7 bases at J, with 22 bases in the middle. Germline lookup yields CDR1 KGHSH and CDR2 LQKENI.

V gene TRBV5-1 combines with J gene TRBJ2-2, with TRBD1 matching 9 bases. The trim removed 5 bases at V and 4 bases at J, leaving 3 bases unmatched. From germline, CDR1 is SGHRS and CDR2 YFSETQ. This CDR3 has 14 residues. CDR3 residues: CASSGTGTTGELFF. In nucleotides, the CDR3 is TGCGCCAGCAGTGGGACAGGGACCACCGGGGAGCTGTTTTTT. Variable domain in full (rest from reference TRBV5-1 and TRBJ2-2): KAGVTQTPRYLIKTRGQQVTLSCSPISGHRSVSWYQQTPGQGLQFLFEYFSETQRNKGNFPGRFSGRQFSNSRSEMNVSTLELGDSALYLCASSGTGTTGELFFGEGSRLTVL.

The CDR3 bases are TGTGCCAGCAGCGTTACCGGGACAGAAAATGGCTACACCTTC. This sequence encodes CASSVTGTENGYTF. The V and J genes are TRBV9 and TRBJ1-2; TRBD1 matches 7 bases. CDR1 SGDLS and CDR2 YYNGEE come from the germline V gene. The CDR3 consists of 14 residues. The trim removed 2 bases at V and 6 bases at J, leaving 7 bases unmatched.